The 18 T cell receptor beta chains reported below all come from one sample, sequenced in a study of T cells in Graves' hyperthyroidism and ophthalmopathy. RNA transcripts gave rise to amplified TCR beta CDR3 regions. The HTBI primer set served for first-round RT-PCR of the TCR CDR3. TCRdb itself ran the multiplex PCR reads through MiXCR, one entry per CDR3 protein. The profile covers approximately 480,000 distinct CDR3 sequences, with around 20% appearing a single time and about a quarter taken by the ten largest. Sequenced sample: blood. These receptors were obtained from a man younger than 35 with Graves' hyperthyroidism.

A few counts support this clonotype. The CDR3 sequence: CASSPGQGRTSNTEAFF. CDR3 DNA sequence: TGTGCCAGTAGTCCCGGACAGGGTCGGACGAGTAACACTGAAGCTTTCTTT. The chain recombines TRBV19 with TRBJ1-1, with 8 bases that match TRBD1. J lost 2 bases, V lost 5 bases, and 13 bases had no gene match. In germline, CDR1 is LNHDA, CDR2 SQIVND (reference sequence). The CDR3 covers 17 residues.

CDR3 bases: TGCAGCGTTGAGGGGACAGGGGGCGCTGACACTGAAGCTTTCTTT. It is translated as CSVEGTGGADTEAFF. The genes are TRBV29-1 and TRBJ1-1, with TRBD1 matching over 12 bases. The V gene's germline CDR1 is SQVTM and CDR2 ANQGSEA. V lost 3 bases, J lost 3 bases, and 5 bases stayed unmatched. The CDR3 has 15 residues.

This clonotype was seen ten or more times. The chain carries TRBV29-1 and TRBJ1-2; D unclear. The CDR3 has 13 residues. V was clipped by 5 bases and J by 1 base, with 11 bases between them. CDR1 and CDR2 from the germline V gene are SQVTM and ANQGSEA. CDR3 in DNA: TGCAGCGTTAAAAACAGCTTTAACTATGGCTACACCTTC. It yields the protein CSVKNSFNYGYTF.

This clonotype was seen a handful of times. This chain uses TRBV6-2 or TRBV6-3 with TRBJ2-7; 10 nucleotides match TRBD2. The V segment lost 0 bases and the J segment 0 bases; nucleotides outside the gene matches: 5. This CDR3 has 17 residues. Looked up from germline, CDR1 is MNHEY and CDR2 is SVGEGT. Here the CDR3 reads CASSYSRGLAVSYEQYF. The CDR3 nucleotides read TGTGCCAGCAGTTACTCCCGTGGACTAGCGGTCTCCTACGAGCAGTACTTC.

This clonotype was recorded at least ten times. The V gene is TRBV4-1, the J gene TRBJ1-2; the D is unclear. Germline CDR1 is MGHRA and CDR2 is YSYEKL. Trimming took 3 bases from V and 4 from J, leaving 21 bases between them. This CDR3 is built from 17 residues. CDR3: CASSQTWYRDLTYGYTF. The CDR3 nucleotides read TGCGCCAGCAGCCAGACCTGGTACCGGGATTTAACCTATGGCTACACCTTC.

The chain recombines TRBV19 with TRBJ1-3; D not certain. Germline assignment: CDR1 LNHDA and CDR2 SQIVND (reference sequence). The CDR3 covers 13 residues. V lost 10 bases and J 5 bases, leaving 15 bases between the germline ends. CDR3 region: CATSEASRNTIYF. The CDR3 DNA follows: TGTGCCACCTCGGAAGCCTCCCGAAACACCATATATTTT.

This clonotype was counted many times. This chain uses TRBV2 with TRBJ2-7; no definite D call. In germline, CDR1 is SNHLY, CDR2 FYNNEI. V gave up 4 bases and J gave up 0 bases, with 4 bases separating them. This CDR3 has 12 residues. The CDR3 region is CASSGSSYEQYF. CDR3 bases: TGTGCCAGCAGTGGCAGCTCCTACGAGCAGTACTTC. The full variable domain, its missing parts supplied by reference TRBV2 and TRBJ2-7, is EPEVTQTPSHQVTQMGQEVILRCVPISNHLYFYWYRQILGQKVEFLVSFYNNEISEKSEIFDDQFSVERPDGSNFTLKIRSTKLEDSAMYFCASSGSSYEQYFGPGTRLTVT.

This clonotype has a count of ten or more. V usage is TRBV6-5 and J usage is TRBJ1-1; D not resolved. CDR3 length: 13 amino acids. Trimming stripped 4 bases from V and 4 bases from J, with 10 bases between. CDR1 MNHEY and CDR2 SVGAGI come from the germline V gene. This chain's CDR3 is CASSSWLSTEAFF. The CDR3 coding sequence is TGTGCCAGCAGTTCCTGGTTGAGCACTGAAGCTTTCTTT.

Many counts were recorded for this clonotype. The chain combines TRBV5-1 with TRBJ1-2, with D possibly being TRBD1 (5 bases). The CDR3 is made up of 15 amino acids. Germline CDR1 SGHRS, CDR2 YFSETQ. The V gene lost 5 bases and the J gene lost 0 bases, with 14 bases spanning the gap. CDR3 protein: CASSYRGASNYGYTF. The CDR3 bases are TGCGCCAGCAGTTACCGAGGGGCCTCTAACTATGGCTACACCTTC.

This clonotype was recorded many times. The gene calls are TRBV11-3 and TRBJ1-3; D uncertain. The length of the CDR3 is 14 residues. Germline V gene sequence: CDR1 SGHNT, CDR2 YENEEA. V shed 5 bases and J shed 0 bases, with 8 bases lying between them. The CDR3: CASSDQDSGNTIYF. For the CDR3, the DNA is TGTGCCAGCAGCGACCAGGACTCTGGAAACACCATATATTTT.

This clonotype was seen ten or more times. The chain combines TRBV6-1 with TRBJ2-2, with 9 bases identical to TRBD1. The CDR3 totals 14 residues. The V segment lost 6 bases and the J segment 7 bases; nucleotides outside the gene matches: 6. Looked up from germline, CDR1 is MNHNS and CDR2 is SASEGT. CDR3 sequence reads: CASRVGQGHGELFF. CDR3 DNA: TGTGCCAGCAGGGTCGGACAGGGGCACGGGGAGCTGTTTTTT.

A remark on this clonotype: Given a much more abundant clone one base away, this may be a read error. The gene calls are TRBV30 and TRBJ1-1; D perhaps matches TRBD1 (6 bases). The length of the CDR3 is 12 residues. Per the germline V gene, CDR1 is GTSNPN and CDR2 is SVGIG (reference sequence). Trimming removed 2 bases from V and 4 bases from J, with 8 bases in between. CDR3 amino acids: CAWSLGGTEAFF. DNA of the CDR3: TGTGCCTGGAGTCTAGGGGGCACTGAAGCTTTCTTT. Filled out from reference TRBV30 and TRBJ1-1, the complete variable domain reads SQTIHQWPATLVQPVGSPLSLECTVEGTSNPNLYWYRQAAGRGLQLLFYSVGIGQISSEVPQNLSASRPQDRQFILSSKKLLLSDSGFYLCAWSLGGTEAFFGQGTRLTVV.

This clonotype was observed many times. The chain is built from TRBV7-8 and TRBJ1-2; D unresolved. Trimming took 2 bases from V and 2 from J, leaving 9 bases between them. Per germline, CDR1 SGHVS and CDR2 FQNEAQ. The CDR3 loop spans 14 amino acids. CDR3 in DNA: TGTGCCAGCAGCTTAAGCCTGGGGAACTATGGCTACACCTTC. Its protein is CASSLSLGNYGYTF.

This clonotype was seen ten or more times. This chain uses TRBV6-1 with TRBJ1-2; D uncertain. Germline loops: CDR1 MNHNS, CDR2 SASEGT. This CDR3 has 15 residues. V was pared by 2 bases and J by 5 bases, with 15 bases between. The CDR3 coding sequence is TGTGCCAGCAGTGAATATGTGTACGGGGAGTATGGCTACACCTTC. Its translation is CASSEYVYGEYGYTF.

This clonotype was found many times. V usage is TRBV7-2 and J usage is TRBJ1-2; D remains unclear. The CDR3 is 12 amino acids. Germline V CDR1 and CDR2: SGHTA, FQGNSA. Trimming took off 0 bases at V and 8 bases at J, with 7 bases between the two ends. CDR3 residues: CASSLAGMGYTF. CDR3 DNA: TGTGCCAGCAGCTTAGCAGGGATGGGCTACACCTTC.

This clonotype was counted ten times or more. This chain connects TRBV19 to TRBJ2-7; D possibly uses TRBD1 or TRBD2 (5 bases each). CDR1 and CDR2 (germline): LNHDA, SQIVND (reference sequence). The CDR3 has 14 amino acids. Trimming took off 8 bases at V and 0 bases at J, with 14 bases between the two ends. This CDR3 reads CASSPWGSSYEQYF. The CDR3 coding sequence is TGTGCCAGTTCCCCATGGGGGAGCTCCTACGAGCAGTACTTC. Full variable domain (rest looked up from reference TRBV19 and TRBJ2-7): DGGITQSPKYLFRKEGQNVTLSCEQNLNHDAMYWYRQDPGQGLRLIYYSQIVNDFQKGDIAEGYSVSREKKESFPLTVTSAQKNPTAFYLCASSPWGSSYEQYFGPGTRLTVT.

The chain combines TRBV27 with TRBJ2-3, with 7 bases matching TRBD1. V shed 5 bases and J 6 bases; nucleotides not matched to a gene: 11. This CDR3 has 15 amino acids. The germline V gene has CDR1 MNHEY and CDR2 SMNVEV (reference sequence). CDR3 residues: CASSPEPRQGDTQYF. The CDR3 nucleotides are TGTGCCAGCAGTCCGGAACCTAGACAGGGCGATACGCAGTATTTT.

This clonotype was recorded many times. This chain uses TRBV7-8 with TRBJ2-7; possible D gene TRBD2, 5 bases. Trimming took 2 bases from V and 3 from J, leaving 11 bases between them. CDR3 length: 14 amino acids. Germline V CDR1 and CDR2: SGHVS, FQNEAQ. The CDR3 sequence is CASSLTSGFYEQYF. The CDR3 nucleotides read TGTGCCAGCAGCTTAACCTCGGGGTTCTACGAGCAGTACTTC.